The clone carrying this TCR beta chain was recorded a few times. There are 15 residues in the CDR3. Germline V lookup: CDR1 MGHDK, CDR2 SYGVNS. The V end was cut by 4 bases, the J end by 5 bases, with 17 bases between. TCRdb's copy holds only in-frame clones and misses some; the assay was immunoSEQ multiplex PCR. The sample carries about 15,000 clones, 79% recorded once. This entry is derived from a study of ipilimumab plus nivolumab after autologous stem cell transplantation. For the study at large: A median of 8 nivolumab and 5 ipilimumab doses were given.

V usage is TRBV25-1 and J usage is TRBJ1-2; D possibly corresponds to TRBD1 (5 bases). This TCR was recovered from a male donor with diffuse large B-cell lymphoma. Sequencing used PBMCs, obtained in a trial of ipilimumab plus nivolumab as post-transplant consolidation. The CDR3 region has the DNA TGTGCCAGCAGTGCAGGACGGGGGAGTCTTTATGGCTACACCTTC. Translated: CASSAGRGSLYGYTF.